This T cell receptor beta chain emerged from a study of cytomegalovirus exposure and HLA in healthy donors. Findings of the study overall: TCR association rates varied by HLA locus in a later analysis, with DRB1 highest and HLA-C lowest. Overall, roughly 150 TCR beta chains were annotated as cytomegalovirus-associated. Many donors carried some public TCRs, although rarity characterized most TCR sequences.

As to this clone: What it binds is not known.

Germline-derived CDR1 and CDR2 are MNHNS and SASEGT. Deletions cut 2 bases from V and 4 bases from J, with 13 bases between. The CDR3 is 15 amino acids. Vbeta (60) and Jbeta (13) primers were used in the PCR. Profiling relied on immunoSEQ multiplex PCR, and the TCRdb table lists in-frame clones only, not all of them. This sample has about 160,000 clones, with about 80% found just once. Sequencing was done on a sample of PBMCs. This sequence originates from a woman in her fifties or sixties in good health and CMV-seropositive. V is TRBV6-1 and J is TRBJ2-3; D unclear. The CDR3 sequence: CASSERRLTPDTQYF. The CDR3 nucleotides are TGTGCCAGCAGTGAACGAAGGTTGACTCCAGATACGCAGTATTTT.